This T cell receptor beta chain was profiled in a study of blood T cell repertoires in COVID-19. Across the whole study: Italy, Spain and the United States were the sources of the convalescent and acute COVID-19 samples.

Participant-given clinical history determined each cohort assignment. Germline CDR1 is MDHEN and CDR2 is SYDVKM. V was pared by 3 bases and J by 8 bases, with 14 bases between. This CDR3 has 14 residues. Clones were sequenced by immunoSEQ multiplex PCR, and TCRdb holds only the in-frame ones, with some missing. The repertoire includes around 290,000 clones, 88% of them detected once, and approximately 1% sits in the top ten. Sequencing input: PBMCs or T cells enriched from blood (not recorded which). The chain combines TRBV28 with TRBJ1-3, with D possibly matching TRBD1 (5 bases). This TCR derives from a woman in her thirties who had recovered from COVID-19. The CDR3 DNA is TGTGCCAGCAGTTTTTCCGACCTAGGGGACACCATATATTTT. Translated: CASSFSDLGDTIYF.